The rows below give T cell receptor beta chains drawn from one sample of a study of molecular identifiers for immune sequencing clone quantification. MiXCR, run by TCRdb on the PCR reads, gives a single entry per CDR3 protein. The top ten clones hold over 1.3% of a sample with 62,000 or so distinct CDR3 sequences, around 18% of them seen once. Sample: naive CD8+ T cells from blood, with Jurkat cell RNA spiked in. These TCRs come from a human donor in good health. Some libraries in this study had Jurkat cell RNA spiked in. CDR3s leave out the opening cysteine and the closing phenylalanine or tryptophan. The order of the fields is CDR3 protein, V gene, J gene, clone size. Size values are once, few and many counts, or a class for expanded clones, and some rows have none.

CDR3aa: ASSSVGLAGVEQY
v_gene: TRBV6-6
j_gene: TRBJ2-7
abundance: many

CDR3aa: ASSLVDWDSADTQY
v_gene: TRBV7-2
j_gene: TRBJ2-3
abundance: many

CDR3aa: ASSPGQGGSPLH
v_gene: TRBV19
j_gene: TRBJ1-6
abundance: few

CDR3aa: ASSEQVGQGFRLTGELF
v_gene: TRBV6-1
j_gene: TRBJ2-2
abundance: many

CDR3aa: ASSLAGRGGTEAF
v_gene: TRBV7-9
j_gene: TRBJ1-1
abundance: many

CDR3aa: ASSQVQEPYEQY
v_gene: TRBV4-1
j_gene: TRBJ2-7
abundance: -

CDR3aa: SARDPGFSYNEQF
v_gene: TRBV20-1
j_gene: TRBJ2-1
abundance: many

CDR3aa: ASSPEDRVMNTEAF
v_gene: TRBV6-6
j_gene: TRBJ1-1
abundance: many

CDR3aa: ASSLWGGNPYERY
v_gene: TRBV28
j_gene: TRBJ2-7
abundance: -

CDR3aa: SVEDLGATNEKLF
v_gene: TRBV29-1
j_gene: TRBJ1-4
abundance: -

CDR3aa: SARQGVAYEQY
v_gene: TRBV20-1
j_gene: TRBJ2-7
abundance: many

CDR3aa: ARSLRFARELNEQF
v_gene: TRBV5-8
j_gene: TRBJ2-1
abundance: -

CDR3aa: ASSYPPSTSAIYEQY
v_gene: TRBV6-6
j_gene: TRBJ2-7
abundance: many

CDR3aa: ATSRGFMNTEAF
v_gene: TRBV15
j_gene: TRBJ1-1
abundance: few

CDR3aa: ASSFGLAGAPNTGELF
v_gene: TRBV28
j_gene: TRBJ2-2
abundance: many

CDR3aa: ASKGGGQINEQF
v_gene: TRBV13
j_gene: TRBJ2-1
abundance: many

CDR3aa: SATGLAVYNEQF
v_gene: TRBV20-1
j_gene: TRBJ2-1
abundance: many

CDR3aa: ASSLGQGPYNEQF
v_gene: TRBV13
j_gene: TRBJ2-1
abundance: many

CDR3aa: ASSLWGVAQETQY
v_gene: TRBV27
j_gene: TRBJ2-5
abundance: -

CDR3aa: ASSQMGPEGDQPQH
v_gene: TRBV3-1
j_gene: TRBJ1-5
abundance: few

CDR3aa: ASSSGVSTDTQY
v_gene: TRBV10-2
j_gene: TRBJ2-3
abundance: many

CDR3aa: ASSQDRDRVRGICYT
v_gene: TRBV3-1
j_gene: TRBJ1-2
abundance: many

CDR3aa: ASSQESLNTEAF
v_gene: TRBV4-3
j_gene: TRBJ1-1
abundance: many

CDR3aa: ASSPRGTGVQETQY
v_gene: TRBV5-1
j_gene: TRBJ2-5
abundance: many

CDR3aa: ASSRSSSPYEQY
v_gene: TRBV7-2
j_gene: TRBJ2-7
abundance: many

CDR3aa: ASSQGGVGNTYNEQF
v_gene: TRBV4-3
j_gene: TRBJ2-1
abundance: -

CDR3aa: SASPLNRDFQFTDTQY
v_gene: TRBV20-1
j_gene: TRBJ2-3
abundance: many

CDR3aa: ASMLSGGLEETQY
v_gene: TRBV14
j_gene: TRBJ2-5
abundance: few

CDR3aa: ARPGQGFQPQH
v_gene: TRBV6-1
j_gene: TRBJ1-5
abundance: many

CDR3aa: AWSGGNEQF
v_gene: TRBV30
j_gene: TRBJ2-1
abundance: many